This TCR beta chain was recorded in a study of response to subunit inactivated influenza vaccine. A remark on this clonotype: Its antigen is currently unknown.

Losses at the gene ends were 3 bases for V and 1 base for J; bases not matched to a gene: 6. Germline assignment: CDR1 KGHSH and CDR2 LQKENI. The CDR3 has 17 residues. TCRdb independently ran MiXCR on the RT-PCR reads; one entry per CDR3 protein. The sample contains 530,000 or so distinct CDR3 sequences, about 12% of which appear only once. General study points: Seasonal influenza vaccination, on each occasion, was suggested by the authors to recruit few new T cells.

The source was PBMCs from blood, collected on the day of vaccination. The J gene is TRBJ2-3, the V gene TRBV18; TRBD1 matches at 11 bases. This TCR was recovered from a man aged 50 or older who received an inactivated influenza vaccine. This chain's CDR3 is CASSPVPGQGGTDTQYF. The CDR3 DNA reads TGTGCCAGCTCACCTGTGCCGGGACAGGGGGGCACAGATACGCAGTATTTT.